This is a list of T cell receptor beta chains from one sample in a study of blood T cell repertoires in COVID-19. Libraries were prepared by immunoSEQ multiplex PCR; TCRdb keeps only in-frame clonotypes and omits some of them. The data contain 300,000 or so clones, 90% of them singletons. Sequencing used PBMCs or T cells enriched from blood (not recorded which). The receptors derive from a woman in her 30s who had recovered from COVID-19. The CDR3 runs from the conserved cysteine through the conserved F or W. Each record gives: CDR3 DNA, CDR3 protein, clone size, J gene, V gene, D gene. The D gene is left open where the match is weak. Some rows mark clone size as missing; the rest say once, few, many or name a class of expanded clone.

cdr3_nt: TGTGCCTGGAGTGTACAATCTTACGAGCAGTACTTC
cdr3_aa: CAWSVQSYEQYF
clone_size: .
j_call: TRBJ2-7
v_call: TRBV30
d_call: .

cdr3_nt: TGTGCCAGCAGCTTAGAAAGAGGGGGCATAAACACCGGGGAGCTGTTTTTT
cdr3_aa: CASSLERGGINTGELFF
clone_size: .
j_call: TRBJ2-2
v_call: TRBV7-9
d_call: TRBD1

cdr3_nt: TGCGCCAGCAGTCAATGGCTTTCGGTCAACGGAAAGCGTGATCAGCCCCAGCATTTT
cdr3_aa: CASSQWLSVNGKRDQPQHF
clone_size: .
j_call: TRBJ1-5
v_call: TRBV23-1
d_call: .

cdr3_nt: TGTGCCAGAAATCGGACAGGGGATCCTCCATCCTACGAGCAGTACTTC
cdr3_aa: CARNRTGDPPSYEQYF
clone_size: .
j_call: TRBJ2-7
v_call: TRBV5-3
d_call: TRBD1

cdr3_nt: TGCGCCAGCAGCCAGACAGGGGAGGGCTCACCCCTCCACTTT
cdr3_aa: CASSQTGEGSPLHF
clone_size: .
j_call: TRBJ1-6
v_call: TRBV4-3
d_call: TRBD1

cdr3_nt: TGTGCCAGCAGAGAGAGCTCCGAGCAGTACTTC
cdr3_aa: CASRESSEQYF
clone_size: .
j_call: TRBJ2-7
v_call: TRBV28
d_call: .

cdr3_nt: TGTGCCTGGGGGGGAGGGGCCGTGGTTTACGAGCAGTACTTC
cdr3_aa: CAWGGGAVVYEQYF
clone_size: .
j_call: TRBJ2-7
v_call: TRBV5-4
d_call: TRBD2

cdr3_nt: TGCGCCAGCAACATACGATCTAGCGGGAGCTCCTACAATGAGCAGTTCTTC
cdr3_aa: CASNIRSSGSSYNEQFF
clone_size: .
j_call: TRBJ2-1
v_call: TRBV5-1
d_call: TRBD2

cdr3_nt: TGCGCCAGCAGCTCAAGGACTAGCGGGAGTGAGCAGTACTTC
cdr3_aa: CASSSRTSGSEQYF
clone_size: .
j_call: TRBJ2-7
v_call: TRBV5-1
d_call: TRBD2

cdr3_nt: TGCAGTGCTAGTGGCGGAGAAAACTACGAGCAGTACTTC
cdr3_aa: CSASGGENYEQYF
clone_size: .
j_call: TRBJ2-7
v_call: TRBV20-1
d_call: .

cdr3_nt: TGTGCCAGTAGTATCATTGGGACACACCCCAACGAGCAGTACTTC
cdr3_aa: CASSIIGTHPNEQYF
clone_size: .
j_call: TRBJ2-7
v_call: TRBV19
d_call: .

cdr3_nt: TGTGCCAGCAGTTTGGCACCTCCGGGCACTGAAGCTTTCTTT
cdr3_aa: CASSLAPPGTEAFF
clone_size: .
j_call: TRBJ1-1
v_call: TRBV28
d_call: .

cdr3_nt: TGTGCCAGCAGCGTAGACCAGGGACTCTCTGGAAACACCATATATTTT
cdr3_aa: CASSVDQGLSGNTIYF
clone_size: few
j_call: TRBJ1-3
v_call: TRBV9
d_call: .

cdr3_nt: TGCGCCAGCAGCCAAGAGCCCACGGCGGCCTACGAGCAGTACTTC
cdr3_aa: CASSQEPTAAYEQYF
clone_size: .
j_call: TRBJ2-7
v_call: TRBV4-1
d_call: .

cdr3_nt: TGTGCCAGCAGCTTAACCCAGGGGTTGAACACTGAAGCTTTCTTT
cdr3_aa: CASSLTQGLNTEAFF
clone_size: .
j_call: TRBJ1-1
v_call: TRBV7-3
d_call: .

cdr3_nt: TGTGCCAGCAGCAAATCCGTCGGAGAGGGACAGGATACGCAGTATTTT
cdr3_aa: CASSKSVGEGQDTQYF
clone_size: once
j_call: TRBJ2-3
v_call: TRBV21-1
d_call: .

cdr3_nt: TGTGCCAGCAGTTACTCGGGAGAAGCCTACGAGCAGTACTTC
cdr3_aa: CASSYSGEAYEQYF
clone_size: .
j_call: TRBJ2-7
v_call: TRBV6-5
d_call: .

cdr3_nt: TGTGCCTGGTCCACAGGGGCCTATAATTCACCCCTCCACTTT
cdr3_aa: CAWSTGAYNSPLHF
clone_size: .
j_call: TRBJ1-6
v_call: TRBV30
d_call: TRBD1

cdr3_nt: TGTGCCAGCCGGCCTCCGGGACTCGAGCAGTACTTC
cdr3_aa: CASRPPGLEQYF
clone_size: .
j_call: TRBJ2-7
v_call: TRBV28
d_call: .

cdr3_nt: TGTGCCAGCAGGACGTTAGCGGGACGGGTGGCTGGCGACACCGGGGAGCTGTTTTTT
cdr3_aa: CASRTLAGRVAGDTGELFF
clone_size: .
j_call: TRBJ2-2
v_call: TRBV6-4
d_call: TRBD2

cdr3_nt: TGTGCCAGCATGAGGCGGCAAGAGACCCAGTACTTC
cdr3_aa: CASMRRQETQYF
clone_size: .
j_call: TRBJ2-5
v_call: TRBV7-2
d_call: .

cdr3_nt: TGTGCCAGTAGTATAATAACCCTAGCGGGAGGAGAGACCCAGTACTTC
cdr3_aa: CASSIITLAGGETQYF
clone_size: .
j_call: TRBJ2-5
v_call: TRBV19
d_call: TRBD2